The next 14 T cell receptor beta chains were all read from a single sample in a study of cytomegalovirus exposure and HLA in healthy donors (dated 2017 in TCRdb). The library was prepared using the immunoSEQ multiplex PCR assay. A mixture of 60 forward primers for TCR Vbeta segments and 13 reverse primers for TCR Jbeta segments was used in the multiplex PCR. This is the immuneACCESS table as TCRdb keeps it, with only in-frame sequences that have V and J called. A part of the clones is gone; compared with another copy, unresolved V genes explain less than half, and the rest is unexplained. The sample data list about 140,000 clones, and over 60% of these were observed just once. The top ten constitute around 2% of the sample. Sequenced: PBMCs. The source is a man aged 25 to 40 in good health and CMV-seronegative.

This clone was seen more than once but under ten times. The rearrangement joins TRBV6-5 to TRBJ1-2, with TRBD1 matching 9 bases. Germline-derived CDR1 and CDR2 are MNHEY and SVGAGI. V was clipped by 6 bases and J by 3 bases; unmatched bases: 8. The CDR3 totals 15 residues. CDR3: CASSYRGPVDYGYTF. The CDR3, as DNA: TGTGCCAGCAGCTACAGGGGGCCGGTAGACTATGGCTACACCTTC.

The chain combines TRBV5-4 with TRBJ2-1; TRBD2 is a possible D gene (5 bases). This CDR3 comprises 17 residues. Trimming took off 3 bases at V and 3 bases at J, with 19 bases between the two ends. The germline CDR1 and CDR2 sequences are SGHNT and YYREEE (reference sequence). CDR3 protein: CASSWGEAGTRYNEQFF. In DNA form, the CDR3 reads TGTGCCAGCAGCTGGGGAGAGGCTGGAACCCGCTACAATGAGCAGTTCTTC.

The chain employs TRBV5-1 and TRBJ1-1; 8 positions match TRBD1. Per the germline V gene, CDR1 is SGHRS and CDR2 is YFSETQ. This CDR3 has 13 residues. J gave up 6 bases and V 4 bases, and 5 bases lay outside the gene matches. The CDR3 loop is CASSRGTGPEAFF. CDR3 coding DNA: TGCGCCAGCAGCAGAGGGACAGGACCTGAAGCTTTCTTT.

The V and J genes are TRBV5-5 and TRBJ1-3; D not resolved. This CDR3 comprises 11 residues. Deletions cut 4 bases from V and 5 bases from J, with 4 bases between. Germline loops: CDR1 SGHKS, CDR2 YYEKEE (reference sequence). CDR3 amino acids: CASSLRNTIYF. DNA for the CDR3: TGTGCCAGCAGCCTACGAAACACCATATATTTT.

V and J are TRBV7-3 and TRBJ1-2; the D gene is possibly TRBD1 (6 bases). Germline CDR1 SGHTA, CDR2 FQGTGA. The CDR3 sequence is 13 residues long. Trimming stripped 5 bases from V and 6 bases from J, with 13 bases between. The CDR3 is CASSSTGQNGYTF. In nucleotides, the CDR3 is TGTGCCAGCAGCAGTACAGGGCAAAATGGCTACACCTTC. The full variable domain, with the rest looked up from reference TRBV7-3 and TRBJ1-2, is GAGVSQTPSNKVTEKGKYVELRCDPISGHTALYWYRQSLGQGPEFLIYFQGTGAADDSGLPNDRFFAVRPEGSVSTLKIQRTERGDSAVYLCASSSTGQNGYTFGSGTRLTVV.

The V and J genes are TRBV5-4 and TRBJ2-4, with D possibly being TRBD1 (6 bases). Trimming left V 5 bases short and J 0 bases short, with 12 bases between. The CDR3 length is 15 residues. Germline CDR1 SGHNT, CDR2 YYREEE (reference sequence). CDR3 nucleotide sequence: TGTGCCAGCAGAGTACAAGGGGGAGCCAAAAACATTCAGTACTTC. Protein: CASRVQGGAKNIQYF. The whole variable domain, remainder taken from reference TRBV5-4 and TRBJ2-4, is ETGVTQSPTHLIKTRGQQVTLRCSSQSGHNTVSWYQQALGQGPQFIFQYYREEENGRGNFPPRFSGLQFPNYSSELNVNALELDDSALYLCASRVQGGAKNIQYFGAGTRLSVL.

The rearrangement joins TRBV7-8 to TRBJ2-7; TRBD2 matches 14 bases. This CDR3 comprises 17 residues. Germline trimming cut 2 bases from V and 5 bases from J; bases unmatched to any gene: 8. Germline CDR1 is SGHVS and CDR2 is FQNEAQ. CDR3 bases: TGTGCCAGCAGCTTAAGGTCGGGACTAGCGGGAGTCAACGAGCAGTACTTC. This translates into CASSLRSGLAGVNEQYF.

Remarks on this clone: At one end, the junction sequence differs from germline, possibly due to a read error. This chain joins TRBV2 and TRBJ2-1; a possible D gene is TRBD2 (5 bases). Germline values: CDR1 SNHLY, CDR2 FYNNEI. This CDR3 has 13 residues. CDR3 residues: CASSVLVARENLF. The CDR3 DNA follows: TGTGCCAGCAGTGTCTTGGTAGCGAGAGAGAATCTCTTC.

There are a few counts of this clone. This chain uses TRBV25-1 with TRBJ2-7; weak D call: TRBD1 (5 bases). Germline V gives CDR1 MGHDK, CDR2 SYGVNS. This CDR3 has 15 amino acids. Trimming took 1 base from V and 2 from J, leaving 12 bases between them. The CDR3 DNA reads as TGTGCCAGCAGTGAATGGGGCAGATCGACCTACGAGCAGTACTTC. Translating gives CASSEWGRSTYEQYF.

This chain joins TRBV5-1 and TRBJ1-2, with unresolved D. Germline V gene data show CDR1 as SGHRS and CDR2 as YFSETQ. Trimming left V 10 bases short and J 4 bases short, with 8 bases between. The CDR3 sequence is 10 residues long. CDR3 nucleotide sequence: TGCGCCCCTTTGAGCTATGGCTACACCTTC. Protein sequence: CAPLSYGYTF.

The CDR3 loop is CASSTGQEGEQFF. The CDR3, as DNA: TGCGCCAGCAGTACAGGACAGGAGGGTGAGCAGTTCTTC. The chain uses TRBV10-1 and TRBJ2-1, with D possibly TRBD1 on 7 matching bases. This CDR3 region has 13 residues. V lost 5 bases and J lost 9, with 14 bases in between. Germline CDR1 and CDR2: WNHNN and SYGVQD (reference sequence).

This clone was found once. The V and J genes are TRBV4-1 and TRBJ2-7, with a tentative D call TRBD1 (5 bases). The CDR3 runs 15 residues. The germline V and J ends were trimmed by 0 bases and 2 bases, with 11 bases remaining between them. Germline V gene lookup returns CDR1 MGHRA and CDR2 YSYEKL. The CDR3 reads CASSQDPPGTYEQYF. CDR3 DNA: TGCGCCAGCAGCCAAGATCCCCCAGGGACCTACGAGCAGTACTTC.

V is TRBV5-1 and J is TRBJ2-7, with D perhaps matching TRBD1 (5 bases). The germline V and J ends were trimmed by 0 bases and 7 bases, with 17 bases remaining between them. The CDR3 has 15 residues. Germline V gives CDR1 SGHRS, CDR2 YFSETQ. The CDR3 sequence: CASSLDLQGSWEQYF. CDR3 in DNA: TGCGCCAGCAGCTTGGACCTCCAGGGTTCGTGGGAGCAGTACTTC.

The chain carries TRBV10-3 and TRBJ1-2, with 12 positions matching TRBD1. CDR3 length: 16 amino acids. The V gene's germline CDR1 is ENHRY and CDR2 SYGVKD. The V gene end was trimmed by 3 bases and the J gene end by 2 bases; junction bases not matched to a gene: 4. The CDR3 sequence is CAISEGTGGDNYGYTF. The CDR3 nucleotides are TGTGCCATCAGTGAAGGGACAGGGGGCGACAACTATGGCTACACCTTC.